This record covers a single T cell receptor beta chain. What it binds is unknown. V shed 1 base and J shed 0 bases, with 8 bases lying between them. Looked up from germline, CDR1 is PRHDT and CDR2 is FYEKMQ (reference sequence). This CDR3 spans 15 amino acids. This specimen belongs to a study of cytomegalovirus exposure and HLA in healthy donors. Overall study findings and caveats: The likely origin of a cluster of highly shared sequence variants was a sequencing artifact. A later analysis linked a missense DCLRE1C variant to TCR beta V- and J-gene trimming. Later on, analysis showed that most CMV-associated TCR beta chains appeared to be HLA-restricted. Presence/absence results assume similar sequencing depth per donor, which may not hold.

Primers included in the PCR were 60 Vbeta and 13 Jbeta primers. Data came from immunoSEQ multiplex PCR; TCRdb stores just in-frame clones and leaves some out. The repertoire holds about 90,000 clones, roughly 74% seen once, with around 16% in the top ten. The chain uses TRBV13 and TRBJ2-3; no clear D. The sample consisted of PBMCs. This TCR derives from a woman between 18 and 29 years old in good health and CMV-seropositive. The chain's CDR3 is CASSLETSSTDTQYF. CDR3 DNA sequence: TGTGCCAGCAGCTTAGAGACTTCTAGCACAGATACGCAGTATTTT.